The sequence of this T cell receptor (beta chain) was determined in a study of beta chain features in type 1 diabetes. Looking at the study overall: The patients were much like the healthy donors in age, gender and cell yields. General study findings and limits: Among patients, naive, central memory and Treg TCRB repertoires appeared more similar than among healthy donors.

This clone appeared a few times. What it binds is unknown. Expressed TCRB transcripts got sequenced, as all isolated RNA was reverse transcribed. Clones were read by immunoSEQ multiplex PCR, and TCRdb kept only the in-frame ones, dropping some. Of some 500,000 clones in the sample, around 10% are singletons; the top ten hold approximately 0.05%. Germline V lookup: CDR1 MNHEY, CDR2 SMNVEV (reference sequence). This CDR3 has 13 residues. Trimming cost V 2 bases and J 4 bases, with 8 bases left between them. V is TRBV27 and J is TRBJ1-2, with D hard to call. Sequenced material: naive CD4+ T cells from blood. The receptor was derived from a young woman in good health. The chain's CDR3 is CASSLRGGYGYTF. The CDR3 DNA reads as TGTGCCAGCAGTTTAAGAGGCGGCTATGGCTACACCTTC.